Each of the 5 T cell receptor beta chains below was sequenced from the same sample in a study of blood T cell repertoires in COVID-19. Assay: immunoSEQ multiplex PCR; the TCRdb copy retains only in-frame clones and omits some. The sample consists of 200,000 to 300,000 clones, approximately 78% of them appearing once. The material sequenced was peripheral blood. The receptors come from a woman under 30 with acute or convalescent COVID-19.

This clone was picked up one time. The rearrangement links TRBV6-6 to TRBJ2-7; the match to TRBD2 covers 16 bases. CDR1 is MNHNY, CDR2 SVGAGI, per germline (reference sequence). J gave up 5 bases and V 5 bases, and 9 bases lay outside the gene matches. CDR3 length: 17 amino acids. The CDR3 DNA sequence: TGTGCCAGCAGTCAGGGACTAGCGGGAGGGCCCTCTGACGAGCAGTACTTC. Translation: CASSQGLAGGPSDEQYF.

This chain connects TRBV30 to TRBJ2-3; D unresolved. V lost 0 bases and J 6 bases, leaving 13 bases between the germline ends. The germline CDR1 and CDR2 sequences are GTSNPN and SVGIG (reference sequence). There are 14 residues in the CDR3. CDR3 loop: CAWSVLQLKDTQYF. CDR3 DNA: TGTGCCTGGAGTGTATTACAGCTCAAGGATACGCAGTATTTT.

This clone has just one count. V is TRBV2 and J is TRBJ2-4, with TRBD2 matching over 7 bases. The CDR3 has 16 residues. With 6 bases clipped from V and 7 bases from J, the junction kept 15 bases outside the gene matches. Looked up from germline, CDR1 is SNHLY and CDR2 is FYNNEI. CDR3 coding DNA: TGTGCCAGCAGGAACAAGGGAGCGGGACGGGGGAACATTCAGTACTTC. Protein product: CASRNKGAGRGNIQYF.

The chain recombines TRBV7-9 with TRBJ2-1; D is possibly TRBD1 (5 bases). The CDR3 runs to 16 residues. Germline V gives CDR1 SEHNR, CDR2 FQNEAQ (reference sequence). V was trimmed by 5 bases and J by 4 bases, leaving 18 bases between them. In DNA form, the CDR3 reads TGTGCCAGCAGCGCCCCCCCGGACAAACCATACAATGAGCAGTTCTTC. It encodes CASSAPPDKPYNEQFF.

The genes are TRBV6-4 and TRBJ2-1, with D maybe TRBD1 (6 bases). Germline V lookup: CDR1 MRHNA, CDR2 SNTAGT. Trimming left V 0 bases short and J 2 bases short, with 11 bases between. The CDR3 contains 16 residues. The CDR3 is CASSDSAGAPYNEQFF. For the CDR3, the DNA is TGTGCCAGCAGTGACTCAGCAGGGGCCCCCTACAATGAGCAGTTCTTC.